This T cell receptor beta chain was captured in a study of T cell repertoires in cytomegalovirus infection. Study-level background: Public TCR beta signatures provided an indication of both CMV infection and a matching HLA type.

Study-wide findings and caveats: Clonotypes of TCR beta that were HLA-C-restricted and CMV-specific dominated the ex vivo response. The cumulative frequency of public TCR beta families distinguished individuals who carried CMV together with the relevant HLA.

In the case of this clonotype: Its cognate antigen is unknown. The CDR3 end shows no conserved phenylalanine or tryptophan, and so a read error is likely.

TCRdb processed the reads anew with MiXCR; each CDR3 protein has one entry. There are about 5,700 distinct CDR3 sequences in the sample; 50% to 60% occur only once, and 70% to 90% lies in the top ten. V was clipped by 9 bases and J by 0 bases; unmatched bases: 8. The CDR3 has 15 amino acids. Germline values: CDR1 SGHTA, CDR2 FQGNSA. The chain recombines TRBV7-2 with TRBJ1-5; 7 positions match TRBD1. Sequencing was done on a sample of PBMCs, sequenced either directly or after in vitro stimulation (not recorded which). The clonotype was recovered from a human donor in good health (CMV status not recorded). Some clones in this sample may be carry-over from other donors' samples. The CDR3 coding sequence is TGTGCCAGAGGCCCCGGGACAGCTAGCAATCAGCCCCAGCATTCT. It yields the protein CARGPGTASNQPQHS.